What follows describes a single TCR beta chain. This sample was taken from a study of blood T cell repertoires in COVID-19. For the study at large: Sources were T cells, B-cell-depleted T cells, or PBMCs; the material itself was cDNA or gDNA.

Methods used by the authors: Counts of nucleated cells, estimated from reference gene primer amplification, were obtained. Generated by immunoSEQ multiplex PCR, the TCRdb table keeps only in-frame clones and is missing some. That table gives V, J and clone size, and the DNA gave D and trimming. The sample has about 490,000 clones; around 85% are singletons. Germline CDR1 reads LGHNA; CDR2 reads YNFKEQ. CDR3 length equals 17 residues. V was pared by 4 bases and J by 9 bases, with 24 bases between. The TCR comes from a human donor in a cohort sampled during active COVID-19. The V gene is TRBV4-2, the J gene TRBJ2-2; D is perhaps TRBD1 (8 bases). The specimen was peripheral blood. The CDR3 DNA is TGTGCCAGCAGCCTCGGGGGAGGGACAGGTAGTGCCCGGGAGCTGTTTTTT. Protein: CASSLGGGTGSARELFF.